One and the same sample provided the 18 T cell receptor beta chains below, sequenced in a study of blood T cell repertoires in COVID-19. This table comes from immunoSEQ multiplex PCR, and its TCRdb copy is limited to in-frame clones, with some not included. There are 52,000 or so clones in the sample; 90% occur only once, and around 3% lies in the top ten. The sample taken for sequencing was peripheral blood. Receptor source: a human donor in a cohort sampled during active COVID-19.

The chain employs TRBV10-2 and TRBJ2-6, with TRBD2 matching over 8 bases. The CDR3 covers 14 residues. V trimming: 11 bases; J trimming: 7 bases; junction bases outside the gene matches: 10. Germline-derived CDR1 and CDR2 are WSHSY and SAAADI. For the CDR3, the DNA is TGCGCCGTACTCGGGGGGGCTGAAGCCAACGTCCTGACTTTC. Its protein is CAVLGGAEANVLTF.

This chain links TRBV2 with TRBJ1-1, with 7 bases matching TRBD1. The CDR3 has 14 residues. Germline V gene sequence: CDR1 SNHLY, CDR2 FYNNEI. J lost 0 bases, V lost 6 bases, and 4 bases had no gene match. As DNA, the CDR3 is TGTGCCAGCAGCCCCACAGGGGTGAACACTGAAGCTTTCTTT. This encodes CASSPTGVNTEAFF. The variable domain in full, completed from reference TRBV2 and TRBJ1-1, reads EPEVTQTPSHQVTQMGQEVILRCVPISNHLYFYWYRQILGQKVEFLVSFYNNEISEKSEIFDDQFSVERPDGSNFTLKIRSTKLEDSAMYFCASSPTGVNTEAFFGQGTRLTVV.

Of note for this clone: One junction end does not reproduce the germline sequence, and a read error may be involved. The chain couples TRBV2 to TRBJ2-1; 16 bases fit TRBD2. This CDR3 contains 13 residues. Germline V gene sequence: CDR1 SNHLY, CDR2 FYNNEI. Here the CDR3 DNA reads TGTGCCAGCAGGGGACTAGCGGGAGGGCCGGGGATCTTC. It yields the protein CASRGLAGGPGIF.

The V and J genes are TRBV15 and TRBJ1-2; tentative D call: TRBD1 (5 bases). Between the trimmed V and J ends, which lost 0 bases and 6 bases, there was a span of 20 bases. Germline lookup yields CDR1 LNHNV and CDR2 YYDKDF (reference sequence). CDR3 length: 17 amino acids. CDR3 bases: TGTGCCACCAGCAGAGATCTGAGCCAGGGCAGAGGTGATGGCTACACCTTC. This codes for CATSRDLSQGRGDGYTF.

This clone turned up a few times. The chain uses TRBV29-1 and TRBJ1-1, with D uncertain. V was shortened by 0 bases and J by 1 base, with 12 bases between the two germline ends. Germline CDR1 and CDR2: SQVTM and ANQGSEA. This CDR3 comprises 15 residues. In nucleotides, the CDR3 is TGCAGCGTTGAAGATTGGGCTCCAGGGAACACTGAAGCTTTCTTT. Protein product: CSVEDWAPGNTEAFF.

The V and J genes are TRBV27 and TRBJ2-1; 11 bases fit TRBD2. Germline CDR1 and CDR2: MNHEY and SMNVEV (reference sequence). V gave up 8 bases and J gave up 4 bases; unmatched junction bases: 4. The CDR3 has 14 residues. CDR3 sequence: CASEGTSGYNEQFF. The CDR3 DNA reads as TGTGCCAGCGAGGGGACTAGCGGATACAATGAGCAGTTCTTC.

This chain links TRBV27 with TRBJ1-2; TRBD1 aligns across 9 bases. The CDR3 length is 15 residues. The ends lost 5 bases at V and 8 bases at J; junction bases unmatched: 12. Germline CDR1 and CDR2: MNHEY and SMNVEV (reference sequence). CDR3: CASSDRGQGSRGYTF. The CDR3, as DNA: TGTGCCAGCAGTGATCGTGGACAGGGGTCCAGGGGCTACACCTTC.

This chain connects TRBV7-9 to TRBJ2-1; 9 bases fit TRBD1. The CDR3 is 14 amino acids. The V segment lost 8 bases and the J segment 3 bases; nucleotides outside the gene matches: 5. Germline V gives CDR1 SEHNR, CDR2 FQNEAQ (reference sequence). CDR3 in amino acids: CASAWGQGYNEQFF. CDR3 DNA: TGTGCCAGCGCTTGGGGACAGGGCTACAATGAGCAGTTCTTC.

This sequence joins TRBV5-1 and TRBJ2-3, with 11 bases lining up with TRBD2. The CDR3 extends over 16 amino acids. After removal of 4 bases from V and 2 bases from J, the junction contained 6 bases not matched to a gene. Looked up from germline, CDR1 is SGHRS and CDR2 is YFSETQ. CDR3 coding DNA: TGCGCCAGCAGCAAAGGACTAGCGGGCATCACAGATACGCAGTATTTT. As protein: CASSKGLAGITDTQYF.

This clone has just one count. This chain uses TRBV3-1 (or the pseudogene TRBV3-2) with TRBJ1-1; TRBD1 matches at 8 bases. The CDR3 has 14 residues. Germline V lookup: CDR1 LGHDT, CDR2 YNNKEL (reference sequence). V dropped 3 bases and J dropped 1; count of bases not matched to a gene: 1. The CDR3 sequence: CASSHGQGNTEAFF. The CDR3 nucleotides read TGTGCCAGCAGCCACGGACAGGGGAACACTGAAGCTTTCTTT.

The V gene is TRBV29-1, the J gene TRBJ2-1, with D unclear. Germline CDR1 SQVTM, CDR2 ANQGSEA. V was shortened by 4 bases and J by 4 bases, with 8 bases between the two germline ends. This CDR3 has 12 residues. The CDR3 DNA sequence: TGCAGCGTTGCGAGCGCGTACAATGAGCAGTTCTTC. Its translation: CSVASAYNEQFF.

The chain combines TRBV4-1 with TRBJ1-2, with TRBD1 identical over 9 bases. V was pared by 5 bases and J by 8 bases, with 12 bases of the junction left unmatched. Germline lookup yields CDR1 MGHRA and CDR2 YSYEKL. The CDR3 is 15 amino acids. CDR3 DNA sequence: TGCGCCAGCAGCACCCCAAACAGGGGGCGGAGGGGCTACACCTTC. Residues: CASSTPNRGRRGYTF.

This clone showed up just once. In DNA form, the CDR3 reads TGTGCCAGTAGGGGGAGCTCGAAAGGCTACGAGCAGTACTTC. Its translation is CASRGSSKGYEQYF. The chain couples TRBV19 to TRBJ2-7; perhaps TRBD2 as D (5 bases). Germline V gene data show CDR1 as LNHDA and CDR2 as SQIVND (reference sequence). With 6 bases removed from V and 3 bases from J, the gap between germline ends came to 15 bases. The CDR3 runs 14 residues.

This chain links TRBV3-1 (or the pseudogene TRBV3-2) with TRBJ2-1, with 14 bases lining up with TRBD2. V gave up 4 bases and J gave up 10 bases; unmatched junction bases: 6. CDR3 size: 15 residues. Per the germline V gene, CDR1 is LGHDT and CDR2 is YNNKEL (reference sequence). The CDR3 protein is CASSRRTSGRSEQFF. For the CDR3, the DNA is TGTGCCAGCAGCCGCAGGACTAGCGGGAGGAGCGAGCAGTTCTTC.

This sequence joins TRBV4-2 and TRBJ2-2, with a weak D call TRBD2 (5 bases). Looked up from germline, CDR1 is LGHNA and CDR2 is YNFKEQ. Trimming left V 0 bases short and J 7 bases short, with 15 bases between. The CDR3 length is 16 residues. CDR3: CASSQEGRGIVGELFF. The CDR3 DNA reads TGTGCCAGCAGCCAAGAAGGACGAGGGATCGTCGGGGAGCTGTTTTTT.

DNA for the CDR3: TGTGCCAGCAGCCCTAGAGGGGGTACCGGGGAGCTGTTTTTT. It yields the protein CASSPRGGTGELFF. The gene calls are TRBV5-4 and TRBJ2-2; D is perhaps TRBD1 (6 bases). CDR1 and CDR2 (germline): SGHNT, YYREEE (reference sequence). The CDR3 is 14 residues long. V was trimmed by 4 bases and J by 5 bases, leaving 12 bases between them.

Turning to this clone: The junction and the germline gene differ at one end; a read error may be behind it. The chain carries TRBV5-6 and TRBJ2-1; D uncertain. This CDR3 is 11 amino acids long. Germline CDR1 SGHDT, CDR2 YYEEEE. Here the CDR3 reads CASSSDNEQFF. CDR3 nucleotides: TGTGCCAGCAGCTCCGACAATGAGCAGTTCTTC.

The rearrangement links TRBV6-5 to TRBJ1-5; no reliable D call. V shed 6 bases and J shed 1 base, with 13 bases lying between them. The CDR3 covers 15 residues. Germline CDR1 and CDR2: MNHEY and SVGAGI. The CDR3 DNA sequence: TGTGCCAGCAGCCCCGTGTACGGGAGCAATCAGCCCCAGCATTTT. It codes for CASSPVYGSNQPQHF.